This T cell receptor (beta chain) was found in a study of T cells after yellow fever vaccination. Overall study results and limits: On re-exposure, the response was weaker but peaked faster, at day 5 versus 15. Clonotypes shared by both compartments, CD4 and CD8, made up a small share. The presence of abundant clonotypes contaminating from the bulk population was possible in FACS-sorted repertoires.

As TCR cDNA was made by 5'RACE template switching, a universal primer site and UMIs were added. In TCRdb, the 5' RACE reads were re-called with MiXCR into one record per CDR3 protein. This table has about 220,000 distinct CDR3 sequences, roughly 3.3% appearing once. The germline V gene encodes CDR1 ENHRY and CDR2 SYGVKD. V gave up 7 bases and J gave up 6 bases; unmatched junction bases: 5. The CDR3 totals 13 residues. This clonotype was counted at least ten times. Its antigen is undetermined. The sample here was CD4+ T cells sorted from PBMCs, taken 10 days after the yellow fever booster vaccination. V is TRBV10-3 and J is TRBJ2-7; 11 nucleotides line up with TRBD1. The origin of this receptor is a man aged 18 to 35 who received the YFV17D yellow fever vaccine. The CDR3 region is CAIKGQGAGEQYF. The CDR3 coding sequence is TGTGCCATCAAAGGACAGGGGGCAGGCGAGCAGTACTTC.